This T cell receptor beta chain comes out of a study of cytomegalovirus exposure and HLA in healthy donors. For the study at large: Around 79 million unique TCRs, all from HLA-typed donors, were included in an early release of the data.

The germline V gene has CDR1 GTSNPN and CDR2 SVGIG (reference sequence). The CDR3 has 14 amino acids. V was cut by 4 bases and J by 1 base, with 13 bases left in between. Study outcomes and limitations: With high specificity and sensitivity, the classifier reportedly diagnosed cytomegalovirus status. Only CMV serostatus was available as immune exposure information. Researchers reported from a later analysis that most CMV-associated TCR beta chains appeared HLA-restricted.

As concerns this clone: The antigen remains unidentified.

PCR primers comprised 60 Vbeta and 13 Jbeta primers. Some clones are missing from TCRdb's copy, which holds only in-frame ones; the method was immunoSEQ multiplex PCR. Of about 150,000 clones in the sample, around four fifths are singletons; the top ten hold 1%. The chain employs TRBV30 and TRBJ1-1; D gene ambiguous. The material sequenced was PBMCs. The receptor comes from a woman between 45 and 65 years old in good health and CMV-seropositive. CDR3 DNA sequence: TGTGCCTGGACCCCCACGAGGGCGAACACTGAAGCTTTCTTT. Its protein is CAWTPTRANTEAFF.